These 4 T cell receptor beta chains originate from one sample sequenced in a study of PD-L1 blockade in urothelial cancer. Clones were sequenced by immunoSEQ multiplex PCR, and TCRdb holds only the in-frame ones, with some missing. Counted here are roughly 32,000 clones, approximately 80% occurring once; the ten biggest clones make up under 40%. The sample was PBMCs, taken around atezolizumab (anti-PD-L1) treatment. These receptors were collected from a man between 60 and 70 years old with urothelial cancer.

This chain connects TRBV9 to TRBJ2-7, with 11 bases identical to TRBD1. The CDR3 is 13 residues long. Germline V gene sequence: CDR1 SGDLS, CDR2 YYNGEE. The V gene end was trimmed by 3 bases and the J gene end by 4 bases; junction bases not matched to a gene: 0. DNA for the CDR3: TGTGCCAGCAGCGGGGACAGGGGGTACGAGCAGTACTTC. Translated, it gives CASSGDRGYEQYF.

The CDR3 DNA follows: TGCGCCAGCAGCCAAGGGACAGGGGCTAATTCACCCCTCCACTTT. Translation: CASSQGTGANSPLHF. The chain carries TRBV5-1 and TRBJ1-6, with 10 bases matching TRBD1. This CDR3 has 15 residues. V shed 4 bases and J 6 bases; nucleotides not matched to a gene: 4. Looked up from germline, CDR1 is SGHRS and CDR2 is YFSETQ.

The V gene is TRBV14, the J gene TRBJ1-4; D possibly corresponds to TRBD1 (6 bases). Germline CDR1 reads SGHDN; CDR2 reads FVKESK. The CDR3 is 14 residues long. The germline V and J ends were trimmed by 2 bases and 8 bases, with 12 bases remaining between them. The CDR3 is CASSQQGFGEKLFF. CDR3 DNA: TGTGCCAGCAGCCAACAGGGGTTCGGCGAAAAACTGTTTTTT.

This clone was seen a few times. The chain is built from TRBV7-3 and TRBJ2-3; a weak D match, TRBD2 (6 bases). The V end lost 5 bases, the J end lost 2 bases, and 20 bases lay between the germline ends. From germline, CDR1 is SGHTA and CDR2 FQGTGA. The CDR3 is made up of 17 amino acids. The CDR3 DNA follows: TGTGCCAGCAGCCCCAACCCACCGGGACTTACCACAGATACGCAGTATTTT. It encodes CASSPNPPGLTTDTQYF.